The 29 T cell receptor beta chains below come from one sample, sequenced in a study of regulatory T cells in long-lasting Graves disease. As to time point: persistent/refractory GD, antithyroid drugs over 5 years with positive TRAb. TCR sequences were obtained from RNA taken from PBMCs. Building the TCR beta libraries relied on iRepertoire HTBI primers, and CDR3 regions underwent Arm-PCR. Using its own MiXCR run on the multiplex PCR reads, TCRdb lists one record per CDR3 protein. Of about 470,000 distinct CDR3 sequences detected, less than 25% appear once; the ten largest clones hold over 7.5%. Sample: peripheral blood mononuclear cells (PBMCs), taken when the disease was refractory, from a patient treated with antithyroid drugs. The receptors derive from a female donor with Graves disease.

A few counts support this clonotype. The rearrangement links TRBV10-3 to TRBJ2-5; 9 bases line up with TRBD2. Per germline, CDR1 ENHRY and CDR2 SYGVKD. CDR3 length equals 16 residues. Trimming took 4 bases from V and 0 from J; bases not matched to a gene: 6. DNA of the CDR3: TGTGCCATCAGTGGAATAGCTAGCGGGAACCAAGAGACCCAGTACTTC. This sequence encodes CAISGIASGNQETQYF.

This clonotype was recorded many times. This chain connects TRBV7-9 to TRBJ1-2; D not resolved. The CDR3 sequence is 12 residues long. Germline V CDR1 and CDR2: SEHNR, FQNEAQ (reference sequence). Trimming removed 8 bases from V and 6 bases from J, with 13 bases in between. This CDR3 reads CASRPNIDGYTF. The CDR3 DNA sequence: TGTGCCAGCCGGCCTAATATTGATGGCTACACCTTC.

This clonotype was counted only a few times. This chain links TRBV6-4 with TRBJ2-2; 16 nucleotides line up with TRBD2. CDR1 and CDR2 from the germline V gene are MRHNA and SNTAGT. The CDR3 is 21 amino acids. V shed 6 bases and J 6 bases; nucleotides not matched to a gene: 19. The CDR3 protein is CASRETGTSGRALEGPGELFF. The CDR3 region has the DNA TGTGCCAGCAGAGAAACCGGGACTAGCGGGAGGGCCTTGGAAGGTCCCGGGGAGCTGTTTTTT.

The chain recombines TRBV28 with TRBJ2-1, with 7 bases aligning to TRBD1. Germline assignment: CDR1 MDHEN and CDR2 SYDVKM. CDR3 length: 17 residues. V lost 5 bases to trimming and J lost 7 bases; unmatched junction nucleotides: 17. As DNA, the CDR3 is TGTGCCAGCAGTCGCCGCTCCGGGACAGACCTTGGGAATGAGCAGTTCTTC. This codes for CASSRRSGTDLGNEQFF.

This clonotype has a count of ten or more. V usage is TRBV10-1 and J usage is TRBJ2-5; 7 nucleotides match TRBD2. Per the germline V gene, CDR1 is WNHNN and CDR2 is SYGVQD (reference sequence). This CDR3 region has 14 residues. Trimming removed 0 bases from V and 6 bases from J; junction bases left unmatched: 4. CDR3 sequence reads: CASSESLAEQTQYF. The DNA for the CDR3 is TGCGCCAGCAGTGAGTCCCTAGCGGAACAGACCCAGTACTTC.

This clonotype was seen repeatedly, ten times or more. The chain carries TRBV12-3 or TRBV12-4 and TRBJ2-7; 7 bases fit TRBD1. This CDR3 contains 14 residues. Trimming at V came to 3 bases and at J to 5 bases, leaving 7 bases not matched to a gene. The CDR3 DNA sequence: TGTGCCAGCAGTTTCCGGGACAGTCTCGACGAGCAGTACTTC. Its translation is CASSFRDSLDEQYF.

In this sample, this clonotype turned up many times. This sequence joins TRBV28 and TRBJ1-2; 7 bases are shared with TRBD1. The length of the CDR3 is 12 residues. Germline V gene data show CDR1 as MDHEN and CDR2 as SYDVKM. Trimming removed 4 bases from V and 4 bases from J; junction bases left unmatched: 0. CDR3 loop: CASSWDSYGYTF. The CDR3 bases are TGTGCCAGCAGTTGGGACAGCTATGGCTACACCTTC.

This clonotype occurred many times. The rearrangement uses TRBV24-1 and TRBJ2-7; TRBD1 or TRBD2 may be the D gene (5 bases each). Trimming shortened V by 3 bases and J by 7 bases, and 9 bases separated the two germline ends. This CDR3 comprises 12 residues. Germline V gene sequence: CDR1 KGHDR, CDR2 SFDVKD. The CDR3 reads CATSDRGREQYF. For the CDR3, the DNA is TGTGCCACCAGTGATCGGGGACGGGAGCAGTACTTC.

The table lists this clonotype with a count of one. The chain combines TRBV30 with TRBJ1-2, with D tentatively TRBD1 (5 bases). Trimming removed 3 bases at V and 0 bases at J, with 23 bases between. The CDR3 covers 18 residues. Germline CDR1 GTSNPN, CDR2 SVGIG (reference sequence). In DNA, the CDR3 is TGTGCCTGGAGCCAGGAGGCAAGGGGCCGGGAGCCTAACTATGGCTACACCTTC. Amino acid sequence: CAWSQEARGREPNYGYTF.

This clonotype was counted many times. The genes are TRBV28 and TRBJ2-7, with 8 bases aligning to TRBD1. The CDR3 spans 16 residues. The germline V gene has CDR1 MDHEN and CDR2 SYDVKM. V lost 5 bases, J lost 0 bases, and 9 bases stayed unmatched. The CDR3 region has the DNA TGTGCCAGCAGTACCCGACGGACAGGGAGCTCCTACGAGCAGTACTTC. It encodes CASSTRRTGSSYEQYF.

This clonotype was seen a few times. This rearrangement joins TRBV5-6 to TRBJ1-6; D gene ambiguous. Germline V gives CDR1 SGHDT, CDR2 YYEEEE. Trimming left V 3 bases short and J 0 bases short, with 16 bases between. This CDR3 is 18 amino acids long. The CDR3 here is CASSSITEPSSYNSPLHF. The CDR3 coding sequence is TGTGCCAGCAGCTCCATCACCGAACCTAGCTCCTATAATTCACCCCTCCACTTT.

This clonotype has just a few counts. This chain links TRBV29-1 with TRBJ2-7; TRBD1 or TRBD2 may be the D gene (5 bases each). Germline CDR1 is SQVTM and CDR2 is ANQGSEA. This CDR3 region has 16 residues. With 3 bases removed from V and 1 base from J, the gap between germline ends came to 19 bases. The CDR3 protein is CSVEGTAGTESYEQYF. The CDR3 DNA reads TGCAGCGTTGAGGGGACCGCCGGGACGGAGTCCTACGAGCAGTACTTC.

The J gene is TRBJ2-2, the V gene TRBV6-5, with D maybe TRBD2 (6 bases). Trimming shortened V by 2 bases and J by 7 bases, and 8 bases separated the two germline ends. CDR3 size: 13 residues. Germline CDR1 MNHEY, CDR2 SVGAGI. The CDR3 DNA follows: TGTGCCAGCAGTTACCGAGCGGGCGGGGAGCTGTTTTTT. As protein: CASSYRAGGELFF.

This clonotype appeared a few times. Compared with germline, one end of the junction differs, possibly owing to a read error. The gene calls are TRBV7-7 and TRBJ2-7; D gene uncertain. CDR3 size: 13 residues. CDR1 SSHAT and CDR2 FNYEAQ come from the germline V gene (reference sequence). This CDR3 is CASSLGPWYEQYF. The DNA of the CDR3 is TGTGCTAGCAGCTTAGGCCCATGGTACGAGCAGTACTTC.

This clonotype was detected only a few times. The chain links TRBV19 to TRBJ1-1, with TRBD1 matching over 9 bases. This CDR3 comprises 13 residues. The germline V gene encodes CDR1 LNHDA and CDR2 SQIVND (reference sequence). The junction had 4 bases not matched to a gene; V was cut back by 9 bases and J by 2 bases. This chain's CDR3 is CASGQGINTEAFF. For the CDR3, the DNA is TGTGCCAGCGGACAGGGGATCAACACTGAAGCTTTCTTT.

This clonotype occurred many times. V gene TRBV2 combines with J gene TRBJ1-2, with D possibly being TRBD1 (5 bases). Trimming removed 7 bases from V and 1 base from J, with 16 bases in between. CDR1 is SNHLY and CDR2 is FYNNEI in the germline V gene. This CDR3 has 15 residues. The CDR3 sequence is CASKGPPTLNYGYTF. Here the CDR3 DNA reads TGTGCCAGCAAGGGGCCACCCACTCTTAACTATGGCTACACCTTC.

At least ten counts were recorded for this clonotype. This rearrangement joins TRBV2 to TRBJ2-5; D is unresolved. Trimming removed 7 bases from V and 10 bases from J, with 16 bases in between. The CDR3 consists of 12 residues. Germline lookup yields CDR1 SNHLY and CDR2 FYNNEI. CDR3 bases: TGTGCCAGCAATCGGAACCCTCCCGACCAGTACTTC. The encoded protein is CASNRNPPDQYF.

A few counts support this clonotype. The gene calls are TRBV29-1 and TRBJ2-7; tentative D call: TRBD1 (5 bases). This CDR3 contains 13 residues. Germline V gives CDR1 SQVTM, CDR2 ANQGSEA. V lost 5 bases to trimming and J lost 0 bases, with 11 bases between them. CDR3 DNA: TGCAGCGTTCGACAGAGAAGCTCCTACGAGCAGTACTTC. Encoded protein: CSVRQRSSYEQYF.

Ten or more counts support this clonotype. The chain combines TRBV28 with TRBJ1-1; unclear D gene. The germline V gene has CDR1 MDHEN and CDR2 SYDVKM. V lost 7 bases and J 3 bases, leaving 12 bases between the germline ends. The CDR3 totals 13 residues. The CDR3 sequence: CASKIREDTEAFF. The CDR3 coding sequence is TGTGCCAGCAAGATCCGGGAGGACACTGAAGCTTTCTTT.

This clonotype came up many times. The CDR3 DNA sequence: TGTGCCAGCAGCTCCATTAGCAGCGGGAGGGCCTTCTACGAGCAGTACTTC. Translation: CASSSISSGRAFYEQYF. The V call is TRBV27, the J call TRBJ2-7; 10 nucleotides agree with TRBD2. The J segment lost 3 bases and the V segment lost 6 bases, leaving 14 bases of the junction unmatched. Looked up from germline, CDR1 is MNHEY and CDR2 is SMNVEV (reference sequence). The CDR3 is 17 amino acids.

This clonotype turned up a few times. The chain employs TRBV7-3 and TRBJ2-2; 7 positions match TRBD1. The CDR3 totals 16 residues. Germline-derived CDR1 and CDR2 are SGHTA and FQGTGA. Trimming removed 6 bases from V and 4 bases from J; junction bases left unmatched: 11. CDR3 nucleotide sequence: TGTGCCAGCAGTCTCACAGGGGTACTGACCACCGGGGAGCTGTTTTTT. This translates into CASSLTGVLTTGELFF.

This clonotype was seen many times. This sequence joins TRBV18 and TRBJ1-1; TRBD1 matches 7 bases. Per germline, CDR1 KGHSH and CDR2 LQKENI. Trimming removed 2 bases from V and 4 bases from J; junction bases left unmatched: 7. This CDR3 has 15 residues. This chain's CDR3 is CASSPTGEGGTEAFF. The CDR3 bases are TGTGCCAGCTCACCAACAGGGGAAGGGGGCACTGAAGCTTTCTTT.

Worth noting for this clonotype: At one boundary the junction diverges from the germline segment, which might be a read error. This CDR3 is CASSQLQGQSSFNYGYAF. The CDR3 DNA reads as TGTGCCAGCTCACAGCTTCAAGGACAGTCCTCTTTTAACTATGGCTACGCCTTC. The V gene is TRBV18, the J gene TRBJ1-2; tentatively, D is TRBD1 (6 bases). Per germline, CDR1 KGHSH and CDR2 LQKENI. CDR3 size: 18 residues.

This clonotype was picked up a small number of times. The chain joins TRBV9 to TRBJ2-1, with D possibly matching TRBD2 (6 bases). V shed 2 bases and J shed 3 bases, with 12 bases lying between them. Germline CDR1 is SGDLS and CDR2 is YYNGEE. This CDR3 region has 15 residues. The CDR3 DNA sequence: TGTGCCAGCAGCGTTAGCGGCAATAACTACAATGAGCAGTTCTTC. Translation: CASSVSGNNYNEQFF.

In its sample, this clonotype was seen once. The rearrangement joins TRBV20-1 to TRBJ1-2, with 9 bases matching TRBD1. Germline V gene sequence: CDR1 DFQATT, CDR2 SNEGSKA (reference sequence). Trimming took 4 bases from V and 6 from J; bases not matched to a gene: 6. The CDR3 length is 13 residues. Written as DNA, the CDR3 is TGCAGTGCTACAGAGGGACAGGGCCATGGCTACACCTTC. It yields the protein CSATEGQGHGYTF.

As DNA, the CDR3 is TGTGCCAGCAGCCAAGATTGGAGCGGGGTTCACACCGGGGAGCTGTTTTTT. Its translation: CASSQDWSGVHTGELFF. This rearrangement joins TRBV4-2 to TRBJ2-2, with 7 bases aligning to TRBD2. The length of the CDR3 is 17 residues. Unmatched junction bases numbered 7, after V lost 0 bases and J lost 3 bases. Germline assignment: CDR1 LGHNA and CDR2 YNFKEQ.

This clonotype was counted many times. This CDR3 reads CASSFLASRPEEQYF. The DNA of the CDR3 is TGTGCCAGCAGTTTCCTAGCGTCACGCCCCGAAGAGCAGTACTTC. The V and J genes are TRBV12-3 or TRBV12-4 and TRBJ2-7, with a possible D match to TRBD2 (6 bases). The V end lost 3 bases, the J end lost 7 bases, and 19 bases lay between the germline ends. The CDR3 consists of 15 residues.

Concerning this clonotype itself: A much larger clone sits a single nucleotide away, making a read error possible. The chain couples TRBV11-2 to TRBJ2-7; possible D gene TRBD2, 6 bases. Trimming removed 5 bases at V and 5 bases at J, with 19 bases between. CDR3 size: 15 residues. CDR1 SGHAT and CDR2 FQNNGV come from the germline V gene. The DNA for the CDR3 is TGTGCCAGCAGCAACCCGACCGGGGGTTCCCACGAGCAGTACTTC. Its protein product is CASSNPTGGSHEQYF.

The V call is TRBV19, the J call TRBJ2-5; perhaps TRBD1 as D (6 bases). The CDR3 runs to 15 residues. Per the germline V gene, CDR1 is LNHDA and CDR2 is SQIVND (reference sequence). The ends were cut back, 5 bases at V and 2 bases at J, with 15 bases in the middle. The CDR3 loop reads CASSYEGGPQETQYF. CDR3 DNA: TGTGCCAGTAGTTACGAAGGGGGACCACAAGAGACCCAGTACTTC. Looking up the rest from reference TRBV19 and TRBJ2-5 gives the full variable domain: DGGITQSPKYLFRKEGQNVTLSCEQNLNHDAMYWYRQDPGQGLRLIYYSQIVNDFQKGDIAEGYSVSREKKESFPLTVTSAQKNPTAFYLCASSYEGGPQETQYFGPGTRLLVL.